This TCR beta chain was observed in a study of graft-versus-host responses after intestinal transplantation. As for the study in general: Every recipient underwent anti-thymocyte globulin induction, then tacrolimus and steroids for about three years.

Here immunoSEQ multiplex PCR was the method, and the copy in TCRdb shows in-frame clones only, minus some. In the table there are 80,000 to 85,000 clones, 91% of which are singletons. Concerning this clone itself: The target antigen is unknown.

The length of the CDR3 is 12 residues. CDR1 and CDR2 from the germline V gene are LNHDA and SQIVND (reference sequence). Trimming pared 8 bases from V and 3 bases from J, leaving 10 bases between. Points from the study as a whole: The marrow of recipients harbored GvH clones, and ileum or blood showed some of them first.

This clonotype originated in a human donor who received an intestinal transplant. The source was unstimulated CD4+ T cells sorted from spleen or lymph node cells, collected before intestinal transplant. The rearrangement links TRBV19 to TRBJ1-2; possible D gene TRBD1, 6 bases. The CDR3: CASRNRDYGYTF. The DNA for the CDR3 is TGTGCCAGTCGGAACAGGGACTATGGCTACACCTTC.